Listed below are T cell receptor beta chains from one sample, sequenced in a study of blood T cell repertoires in COVID-19. TCRdb keeps only in-frame clones here, not all; method: immunoSEQ multiplex PCR. The table records hundreds of thousands of clones, approximately 85% of them present only once. Sequenced sample: PBMCs or T cells enriched from blood (not recorded which). These receptors were taken from a woman between 45 and 60 years old with acute COVID-19. The CDR3 runs from the conserved cysteine through the conserved F or W. Each record gives: CDR3 DNA, CDR3 protein, clone size, V gene, J gene, D gene. The D gene is left open where the match is weak. Clone size is not always given. Where it is, it says once, few, many or a class for expanded clones.

DNA: TGTGCCAGCTCAACGGACAGGGGCGGTCGGCAGCCCCAGCATTTT
CDR3: CASSTDRGGRQPQHF
size: -
V: TRBV18
J: TRBJ1-5
D: TRBD1

DNA: TGTGCCAGTACCAAGCCCCTCGGCGAGGTAGGACAGGGTAGCACCGGGGAGCTGTTTTTT
CDR3: CASTKPLGEVGQGSTGELFF
size: -
V: TRBV19
J: TRBJ2-2
D: TRBD1

DNA: TGTGCCACCAGTGACTCTGGCAGCACAGATACGCAGTATTTT
CDR3: CATSDSGSTDTQYF
size: -
V: TRBV24-1
J: TRBJ2-3
D: -

DNA: TGTGCCAGCAGCTTAGATTGGGCAGCCTATGGCTACACCTTC
CDR3: CASSLDWAAYGYTF
size: -
V: TRBV11-2
J: TRBJ1-2
D: -

DNA: TGTGCCAGCAGCCGGGACTCAGGGGGCGAGCAGTACTTC
CDR3: CASSRDSGGEQYF
size: -
V: TRBV6-2/TRBV6-3
J: TRBJ2-7
D: -

DNA: TGTGCCACTTCCGGGACAGGGGGCAATCAGCCCCAGCATTTT
CDR3: CATSGTGGNQPQHF
size: -
V: TRBV19
J: TRBJ1-5
D: TRBD1

DNA: TGTGCCAGCAGTTTGTCTCTTAACACTGAAGCTTTCTTT
CDR3: CASSLSLNTEAFF
size: few
V: TRBV12-3/TRBV12-4
J: TRBJ1-1
D: -

DNA: TGTGCCAGCAGTGACAACAGGGGGAGGTTTAATTCACCCCTCCACTTT
CDR3: CASSDNRGRFNSPLHF
size: -
V: TRBV6-1
J: TRBJ1-6
D: TRBD1

DNA: TGTGCCAGCAACCCGTCAGCGGGTTACGAGCAGTACTTC
CDR3: CASNPSAGYEQYF
size: -
V: TRBV6-2/TRBV6-3
J: TRBJ2-7
D: -

DNA: TGTGCCAGTAGATTCGCCCGGGGGGCTTTCACTGAAGCTTTCTTT
CDR3: CASRFARGAFTEAFF
size: -
V: TRBV19
J: TRBJ1-1
D: -

DNA: TGTGCCAGCAGCTTCCAGCCGAAGACTGTGACCGGGGAGCTGTTTTTT
CDR3: CASSFQPKTVTGELFF
size: -
V: TRBV7-9
J: TRBJ2-2
D: -

DNA: TGTGCCAGCAGTTTTCTCCACCGTCCGGAGGGCTACACCTTC
CDR3: CASSFLHRPEGYTF
size: -
V: TRBV27
J: TRBJ1-2
D: -

DNA: TGTGCCAGTAGTTCGGCCGGGACACCTTCTGGAAACACCATATATTTT
CDR3: CASSSAGTPSGNTIYF
size: -
V: TRBV19
J: TRBJ1-3
D: -

DNA: TGTGCCAGCAGTACCGGGACAATCACTGAAGCTTTCTTT
CDR3: CASSTGTITEAFF
size: -
V: TRBV7-3
J: TRBJ1-1
D: -

DNA: TGTGCCAGCAGCTCCTACCCGGGGGGGCGTGGTGGGGATACGCAGTATTTT
CDR3: CASSSYPGGRGGDTQYF
size: -
V: TRBV7-2
J: TRBJ2-3
D: TRBD2

DNA: TGCGCCAGCAGCTCCTCTTCCGACAGGGTTAATGGCTACACCTTC
CDR3: CASSSSSDRVNGYTF
size: -
V: TRBV5-1
J: TRBJ1-2
D: TRBD1

DNA: TGTGCCACCGCCGGGACAGGGGACGAAAAACTGTTTTTT
CDR3: CATAGTGDEKLFF
size: -
V: TRBV19
J: TRBJ1-4
D: TRBD1

DNA: TGTGCCAGCTCGTCCAGGGGGGACAGTCTGGATGGTGGCTACACCTTC
CDR3: CASSSRGDSLDGGYTF
size: -
V: TRBV18
J: TRBJ1-2
D: TRBD1

DNA: TGTGCCAGTAGGACAGGGGCTAGCAATCAGCCCCAGCATTTT
CDR3: CASRTGASNQPQHF
size: -
V: TRBV19
J: TRBJ1-5
D: TRBD1

DNA: TGTGCCAGTAGCCTGGCGGGTGTAAACGGTGATGAAGCTTTCTTT
CDR3: CASSLAGVNGDEAFF
size: -
V: TRBV19
J: TRBJ1-1
D: -

DNA: TGTGCCTGGAGTGAACAGGTTATCAACACTGAAGCTTTCTTT
CDR3: CAWSEQVINTEAFF
size: -
V: TRBV30
J: TRBJ1-1
D: -

DNA: TGTGCCAGCAGCTTTCGACAGACTGACACTGTCTACAATGAGCAGTTCTTC
CDR3: CASSFRQTDTVYNEQFF
size: -
V: TRBV7-2
J: TRBJ2-1
D: -